The rows below give T cell receptor beta chains drawn from one sample of a study of T-cell reconstitution after alpha-beta-depleted transplantation in children. TCRdb fed the PCR reads into MiXCR, producing one record per CDR3 protein. The repertoire holds around 490,000 distinct CDR3 sequences, around 10% seen once, with 13% to 15% in the top ten. Sequences were derived from PBMCs, mostly from graft donor cells, sampled 180 days after TCRalphabeta/CD19-depleted stem cell transplant. These receptors were taken from a female patient aged 2 to 10 who had a stem cell transplant for aplastic anemia, so the T cells may come from the graft donor. The CDR3 runs from the conserved cysteine through the conserved F or W.

TRBV10-2 CASSEILAGGARYEQYF
TRBV5-1 CASSSLPRGQFVHTIYF
TRBV29-1 CSVDRLGGSQNEQFF
TRBV15 CATSRVTGNLDTQYF
TRBV5-1 CASSLEPGQPNTEAFF
TRBV27 CASSSRLAGPNEQFF
TRBV5-1 CASSLIAYSATEEQFF
TRBV3-1 CASSRRPMSTDTQYF
TRBV2 CASRLTSGPQETQYF
TRBV29-1 CSVGTGYSNQPQHF
TRBV20-1 CSARDLRDRVSTGELFF
TRBV7-2 CASSPNQEQFF
TRBV5-1 CASSPPTSGDNEQFF
TRBV20-1 CSAREPPAVYNEQFF
TRBV5-5 CASSLDLYYEQYF
TRBV19 CASSFRDFSRDEQFF
TRBV9 CASSALGLAGHEQFF
TRBV28 CASRRQGAIDRIPEAFF
TRBV6-1 CASSATTELGRGYTF
TRBV20-1 CSAREKAGPVFTGELFF
TRBV24-1 CATSSGESIQAFF
TRBV20-1 CSARYEEAGPARTGELFF
TRBV6-5 CASSYRIRDRATYEQYF
TRBV28 CAILPGLAGTGELFF
TRBV5-5 CASLRGGETQYF
TRBV5-1 CASRFVGIQVETQYF
TRBV28 CATQSAQPQHF
TRBV11-2 CASSLDRGPMSSNSPLHF
TRBV6-5 CASSLSGLGEKLFF
TRBV7-2 CASSGRSGYNEQFF
TRBV19 CASSIAVSGANVLTF
TRBV7-6 CASSLAVSSGSVYEQYF
TRBV19 CASSLWAGETEAFF
TRBV7-3 CASSLGALGSKNIQYF
TRBV6-2/TRBV6-3 CASSYARQGRYGYTF
TRBV5-1 CASSLRGPGGAFFSGELFF
TRBV20-1 CSAYQGGEQYF
TRBV29-1 CSVEGTSGSNEQFF
TRBV7-9 CASLGTEKETQYF
TRBV7-3 CASSPGTAYNEQFF
TRBV14 CASSQLPGTSGITDTQYF